This is a list of T cell receptor beta chains from one sample in a study of Ad26.COV2.S vaccination and SARS-CoV-2 variants. Clones were read by immunoSEQ multiplex PCR, and TCRdb kept only the in-frame ones, dropping some. This sample has about 350,000 clones, with around nine tenths found just once. The material sequenced was peripheral blood, taken in a trial of Ad26.COV2.S vaccine versus placebo. Every receptor here comes from a person between 18 and 65 years old who received the Ad26.COV2.S COVID-19 vaccine or a placebo. Each CDR3 is given with its conserved first and last residue. The D gene is left open where the match is weak. Size tells how often a clone was seen (once, few, many) or the class of an expanded clone, and some rows leave it out.

CASSPDRGWTDTQYF	TGCGCCAGCAGCCCCGACAGGGGTTGGACAGATACGCAGTATTTT	-	TRBV4-3	TRBJ2-3	TRBD1
CASSLEVAWHEQYF	TGTGCCAGCAGCTTGGAGGTAGCTTGGCACGAGCAGTACTTC	-	TRBV5-6	TRBJ2-7	-
CASSIRTSYQETQYF	TGTGCCAGTAGTATCCGGACTTCGTACCAAGAGACCCAGTACTTC	-	TRBV19	TRBJ2-5	-
CATSIPIFPDRVTYEQYF	TGTGCCACCAGTATTCCCATTTTTCCGGACAGGGTGACCTACGAGCAGTACTTC	-	TRBV24-1	TRBJ2-7	TRBD1
CALKGLINTEAFF	TGTGCTCTCAAGGGCCTCATAAACACTGAAGCTTTCTTT	-	TRBV6-5	TRBJ1-1	-
CASSYLRTIGSYGYTF	TGTGCCAGCAGTTACCTTAGGACGATTGGGAGCTATGGCTACACCTTC	-	TRBV6-2/TRBV6-3	TRBJ1-2	-
CASSPAPGRGGNEQFF	TGTGCCAGCAGCCCAGCCCCGGGGCGGGGGGGCAATGAGCAGTTCTTC	-	TRBV7-2	TRBJ2-1	TRBD2
CASSPAAASSYNEQFF	TGCGCCAGCAGCCCCGCCGCCGCGAGCTCCTACAATGAGCAGTTCTTC	-	TRBV5-1	TRBJ2-1	-
CSGGTVETQYF	TGCAGCGGTGGGACAGTAGAGACCCAGTACTTC	-	TRBV29-1	TRBJ2-5	TRBD1
CASSLQENTEAFF	TGTGCCAGTAGCCTCCAGGAGAACACTGAAGCTTTCTTT	-	TRBV19	TRBJ1-1	-
CASGNFRGNQPQHF	TGTGCCAGCGGAAATTTTAGGGGAAATCAGCCCCAGCATTTT	-	TRBV28	TRBJ1-5	-
CASSKSGAARHTF	TGTGCCAGCAGTAAATCAGGGGCCGCTCGTCACACCTTC	-	TRBV28	TRBJ1-2	-
CASSHVSGGLNTEAFF	TGTGCCAGCAGCCACGTATCCGGAGGGCTAAACACTGAAGCTTTCTTT	-	TRBV4-2	TRBJ1-1	-
CASSNPGTVYEQYF	TGTGCCAGCAGCAACCCGGGGACAGTATACGAGCAGTACTTC	-	TRBV11-2	TRBJ2-7	TRBD1
CASSQGGGRTQPQHF	TGTGCCAGCAGCCAAGGCGGGGGCCGCACTCAGCCCCAGCATTTT	few	TRBV7-2	TRBJ1-5	-
CASSLLAGGTGELFF	TGTGCCAGCAGTTTGCTAGCGGGGGGGACCGGGGAGCTGTTTTTT	-	TRBV27	TRBJ2-2	TRBD2